This TCR beta chain was captured in a study of T cells in localized non-small cell lung cancer. Regarding the study as a whole: Out of the top 100 tumor clones, a median approximately 57 were seen in adjacent lung. The highest T cell clonality was in uninvolved adjacent lung, above tumor. There was an association of higher blood T cell density with longer overall survival. Only one tumor region was sequenced, so heterogeneity remains possible.

Germline V gene data show CDR1 as SGHRS and CDR2 as YFSETQ. V gave up 4 bases and J gave up 2 bases, with 15 bases separating them. The CDR3 runs to 15 residues. Details on this clone: What it binds is unknown.

Some clones are missing from TCRdb's copy, which holds only in-frame ones; the method was immunoSEQ multiplex PCR. The repertoire holds tens of thousands of clones, with almost 85% as singletons. Sequencing was performed on peripheral blood, taken before any cancer treatment. This sequence joins TRBV5-1 and TRBJ1-1, with D perhaps TRBD1 (5 bases). The TCR sequence derives from a female donor over 55 with stage I lung adenocarcinoma. The CDR3 region is CASSLIGTGNTEAFF. The CDR3 DNA reads TGCGCCAGCAGCCTAATTGGGACGGGAAACACTGAAGCTTTCTTT.